This TCR beta chain was recovered during a study of blood T cell repertoires in COVID-19. There are 15 residues in the CDR3. Between the trimmed V and J ends, which lost 5 bases and 3 bases, there was a span of 14 bases. Per the germline V gene, CDR1 is MNHNY and CDR2 is SVGAGI (reference sequence). Repertoires were generated with immunoSEQ multiplex PCR, while TCRdb's copy carries only in-frame clones and drops some. The sample yields about 160,000 clones, roughly 84% seen once. This clone was detected only a few times. This TCR came from an older woman with COVID-19, enrolled during active disease. V gene TRBV6-6 combines with J gene TRBJ1-5, with D maybe TRBD1 (6 bases). Sequenced material: peripheral blood. The CDR3 DNA reads as TGTGCCAGCAGTGATCAGGGGTTGAACAATCAGCCCCAGCATTTT. Its translation: CASSDQGLNNQPQHF.